A single sample is the source of the 11 T cell receptor beta chains below, sequenced in a study of CXCR3-negative and CXCR3-positive naive CD8 T cells. Their cognate antigens are unknown. Carrying UMI labels, the TRB cDNA libraries were prepared through 5' RACE. TCRdb re-called the 5' RACE reads; one entry per CDR3 protein, DNA not given. The sample table sets out approximately 65,000 distinct CDR3 sequences. Overall study results and limits: Hydrophobicity of TRB CDR3s was greater in CXCR3-positive naive cells than in CXCR3-negative naive cells.

Sequenced input: naive CXCR3+ CD8+ T cells from blood. The subset here: CD45RO-CCR7+CD27+CD95- naive CD8+ T cells expressing CXCR3 (TNR3+). The receptor set was obtained from a human donor in good health. Some clones in this sample may be carry-over from other donors' samples.

The gene calls are TRBV27 and TRBJ2-7; the D call from TCRdb, TRBD2, cannot be confirmed without DNA. Germline assignment: CDR1 MNHEY and CDR2 SMNVEV (reference sequence). The CDR3 is made up of 14 amino acids. The CDR3 loop is CASSPLAGGDEQYF.

V usage is TRBV5-1 and J usage is TRBJ2-2; TCRdb's D call, TRBD1, is unchecked because there is no DNA. This CDR3 is built from 16 residues. Germline V gene data show CDR1 as SGHRS and CDR2 as YFSETQ. CDR3: CASSFGTGGSTGELFF.

CDR3 sequence: CASSQALPGLAGRMADTQYF. The V call is TRBV4-2, the J call TRBJ2-3; TCRdb's assignment of TRBD2 cannot be checked, as there is no DNA. Germline V gene data show CDR1 as LGHNA and CDR2 as YNFKEQ. The CDR3 is 20 amino acids.

The V call is TRBV4-1, the J call TRBJ1-5; TCRdb names TRBD1, which stays unverified in the absence of DNA. This CDR3 comprises 15 residues. Germline CDR1 is MGHRA and CDR2 is YSYEKL. The CDR3 loop reads CASSPGRGGGQPQHF.

CDR3 protein: CASSHGTEAFF. The V and J genes are TRBV6-2 or TRBV6-3 and TRBJ1-1. The CDR3 consists of 11 residues. Germline CDR1 reads MNHEY; CDR2 reads SVGEGT.

The J gene is TRBJ2-1, the V gene TRBV5-1; the TRBD1 assignment by TCRdb is unverifiable without DNA. Germline V CDR1 and CDR2: SGHRS, YFSETQ. This CDR3 region has 16 residues. CDR3 protein: CASSFSGGDFVDEQFF.

The V gene is TRBV12-5, the J gene TRBJ2-5; lacking DNA, the TRBD2 call made by TCRdb goes unchecked. The CDR3 extends over 17 amino acids. CDR1 is LGHNT and CDR2 is FRNRAP in the germline V gene. CDR3: CASVLWGLAGFQETQYF.

V usage is TRBV12-3 or TRBV12-4 and J usage is TRBJ2-7; with no DNA, the TCRdb D assignment of TRBD1 cannot be verified. The CDR3 has 14 amino acids. The CDR3 is CASSRTGTSYEQYF.

V and J are TRBV29-1 and TRBJ1-2; TCRdb's assignment of TRBD1 cannot be checked, as there is no DNA. The CDR3 extends over 12 amino acids. The germline CDR1 and CDR2 sequences are SQVTM and ANQGSEA. The chain's CDR3 is CSAGSESYGYTF.

This chain connects TRBV6-2 or TRBV6-3 to TRBJ2-7; the D call from TCRdb, TRBD1, cannot be confirmed without DNA. This CDR3 spans 16 amino acids. Germline V lookup: CDR1 MNHEY, CDR2 SVGEGT. The CDR3: CASSYSGQDHSYEQYF.

The gene calls are TRBV6-6 and TRBJ2-7. Germline CDR1 MNHNY, CDR2 SVGAGI (reference sequence). The CDR3 runs to 13 residues. This CDR3 reads CASIQQGSYEQYF.